Included here is one TCR beta chain sequence, with context. The germline V and J ends were trimmed by 5 bases and 8 bases, with 13 bases remaining between them. This CDR3 contains 12 residues. The germline V gene has CDR1 SGHRS and CDR2 YFSETQ. These data come from a study of cytomegalovirus exposure and HLA in healthy donors. Libraries were prepared by immunoSEQ multiplex PCR; TCRdb keeps only in-frame clonotypes and omits some of them. The table lists hundreds of thousands of clones, 75% to 90% of them singletons. The chain couples TRBV5-1 to TRBJ1-2; unclear D gene. Sequenced: PBMCs. The clonotype comes from a woman aged 18-29 years in good health and CMV-seronegative. In DNA, the CDR3 is TGCGCCAGCAGTTCAGCGGGCTGGGGCTACACCTTC. It translates to CASSSAGWGYTF.